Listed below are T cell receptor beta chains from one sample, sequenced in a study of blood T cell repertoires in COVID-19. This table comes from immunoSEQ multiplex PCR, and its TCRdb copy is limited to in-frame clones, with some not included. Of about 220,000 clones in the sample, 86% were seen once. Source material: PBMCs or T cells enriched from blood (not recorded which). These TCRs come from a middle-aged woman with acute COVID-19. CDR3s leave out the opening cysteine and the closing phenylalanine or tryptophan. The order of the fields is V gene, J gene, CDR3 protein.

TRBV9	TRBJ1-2	ASSEAPGGYGYT
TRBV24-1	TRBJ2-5	ATSHLAGLNSETQY
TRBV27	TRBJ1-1	ASQGGENTEAF
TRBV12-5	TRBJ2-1	ASGLGEGVYNEQF
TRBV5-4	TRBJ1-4	ASSLDPWGANEKLF
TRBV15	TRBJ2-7	ATSRGGPTGGVGAQY
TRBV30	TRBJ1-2	AWSVQGSSGYT
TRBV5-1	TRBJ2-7	ASSLQGTVIYEQY
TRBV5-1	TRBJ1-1	ASSRLGVNTEAF
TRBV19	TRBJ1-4	ASSARIIMGPAEKLF
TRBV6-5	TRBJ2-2	ASSYGQYTGELF
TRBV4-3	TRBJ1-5	ASSQDPPGNSNQPQH
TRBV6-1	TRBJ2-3	ASSESVGGWSTDTQY
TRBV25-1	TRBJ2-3	ASSETSTDTQY
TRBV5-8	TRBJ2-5	ASSSLAGLQETQY
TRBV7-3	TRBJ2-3	ASSLTGRANADTQY
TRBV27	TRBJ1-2	ASRPQGEYGYT
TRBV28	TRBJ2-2	ASRGSGQGTGELF
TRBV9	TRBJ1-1	ASSATTGWNTEAF
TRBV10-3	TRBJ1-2	AISESEQGVADGYT
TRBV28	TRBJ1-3	ASSPSGSTGNTIY
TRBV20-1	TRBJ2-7	SASRGLAGVYEQY
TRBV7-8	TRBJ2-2	ASSLITGSTGELF
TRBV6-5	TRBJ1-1	ASSYSRNAAEAF
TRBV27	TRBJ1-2	ASSLSGLSNYGYT
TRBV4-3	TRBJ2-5	ASSASGTSGAFPQETQY
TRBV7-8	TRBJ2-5	ASSFGLLWETQY
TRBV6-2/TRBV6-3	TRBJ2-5	ASSLPRTGAGETQY
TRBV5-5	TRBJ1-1	ASRMDRTAF
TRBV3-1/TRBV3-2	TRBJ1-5	ASSQDGGPTANQPQH
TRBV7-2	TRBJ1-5	ASSPQGQGIKAQH
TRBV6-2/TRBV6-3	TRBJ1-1	ASSYSLGVTEAF
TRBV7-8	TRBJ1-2	ASSPRRNTPQERSYT
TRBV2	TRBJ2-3	ASSSVRVPGGGGTDTQY
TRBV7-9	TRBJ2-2	ASSPGTGGTGELF
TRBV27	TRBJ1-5	ASSRQGAEQPQH
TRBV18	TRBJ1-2	ASSPPLFRGNGYT
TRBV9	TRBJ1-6	ASSVDAGNHSPLH
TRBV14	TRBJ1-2	ASSQAVSYGYT
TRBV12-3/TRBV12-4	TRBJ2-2	ASSTGELF
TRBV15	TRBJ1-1	ATSPFVGAITEAF
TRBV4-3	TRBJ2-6	ASSQDLGSGANVLT
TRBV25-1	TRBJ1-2	ASSEPPGNRVVYGYT
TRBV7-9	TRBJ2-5	ASSLASVPETQY
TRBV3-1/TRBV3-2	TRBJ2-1	ASSQYNREDNEQF
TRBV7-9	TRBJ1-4	ASSPPLTGQLF
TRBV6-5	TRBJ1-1	ASNWAGGSTEAF
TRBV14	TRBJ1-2	ASSPTGQGFYGYT
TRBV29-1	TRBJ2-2	SVLDRGRVNTGELF
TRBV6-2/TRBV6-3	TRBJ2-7	ASSYSPGGNEQY
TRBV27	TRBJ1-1	ASSPGTGLEAF
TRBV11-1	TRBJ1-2	ASSFAGGGYT
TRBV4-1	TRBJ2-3	ASSQAGTSGDSTDTQY
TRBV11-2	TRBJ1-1	ASSERQRFLNTEAF
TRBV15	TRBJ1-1	ATSSPYRGPTNTEAF
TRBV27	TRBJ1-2	ASRSIQGGIWGYT
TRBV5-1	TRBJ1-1	ASSLSRETEAF
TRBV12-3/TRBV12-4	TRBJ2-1	ASSGGGSFAEF
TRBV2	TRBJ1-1	ASSDLWDRENTEAF